The rows below give T cell receptor beta chains drawn from one sample of a study of cytomegalovirus exposure and HLA in healthy donors. Sequencing was performed with immunoSEQ multiplex PCR; in TCRdb, only in-frame clones are kept and a portion is missing. The repertoire has around 92,000 clones, around 80% of them found once; the top ten carry over 2%. Sequencing was carried out using PBMCs. Source of these receptors: a man between 18 and 35 years old in good health and CMV-seronegative. Each CDR3 is given without its conserved first and last residue. The order of the fields is CDR3 length, V gene, D gene, J gene, CDR3 protein. D genes are given only for firm matches.

12	TRBV13	TRBD2	TRBJ2-1	ASSIAGGPDEQF
12	TRBV19	.	TRBJ2-3	ASSGGAPADTQY
13	TRBV19	.	TRBJ1-5	ASSLRGGSNQPQH
13	TRBV2	.	TRBJ2-2	ASRTAITSAGELF
11	TRBV29-1	.	TRBJ1-5	SVEWGENQPQH
15	TRBV5-1	TRBD1	TRBJ1-6	ASSLGDRASYNSPLH
12	TRBV29-1	TRBD1	TRBJ1-2	SVEMGQGVSGYT
11	TRBV7-3	.	TRBJ1-2	ASSNNREGGYT
13	TRBV9	.	TRBJ1-1	ASSMGPRGNTEAF
13	TRBV19	TRBD1	TRBJ1-2	ASSSTGGYGDGYT
17	TRBV15	.	TRBJ2-1	ATSRGQVRLSAIGNEQF
11	TRBV19	.	TRBJ1-2	ASRSTGFYGYT
15	TRBV11-2	TRBD2	TRBJ2-3	ASSTPGLAGPLDTQY
13	TRBV9	TRBD2	TRBJ2-3	ASTSGGPSTDTQY
12	TRBV4-1	.	TRBJ1-2	ASSHPPERRGYT
13	TRBV7-9	.	TRBJ1-4	ASSLAGGLSEKLF
15	TRBV11-3	TRBD2	TRBJ2-7	ASSLEERGNLLYEQY
11	TRBV27	.	TRBJ2-7	ASSLQISYEQY
14	TRBV18	.	TRBJ1-2	ASSPRSGPSNYGYT
11	TRBV7-6	.	TRBJ1-1	ASSRGQNTEAF
14	TRBV5-1	.	TRBJ1-1	ASTLEEEGPNTEAF
11	TRBV6-5	.	TRBJ1-4	ASSYRPSTELF
12	TRBV21-1	.	TRBJ1-2	ASPWSPLVRGYT
15	TRBV5-1	TRBD2	TRBJ2-6	ASSLVAGGSGANVLT
15	TRBV2	TRBD1	TRBJ1-2	ASSEALGQGASYGYT
12	TRBV19	.	TRBJ2-7	ASSWTESSYEQY
13	TRBV6-6	TRBD1	TRBJ2-1	ASSWGTGDYNEQF
13	TRBV6-5	TRBD1	TRBJ1-1	ASSYSEQGGTEAF
14	TRBV9	.	TRBJ2-2	ASSVAPRSDTGELF
13	TRBV18	.	TRBJ2-2	ASSPPSRSTGELF
13	TRBV15	.	TRBJ1-5	ATSRGRAGNQPQH
12	TRBV5-1	TRBD1	TRBJ1-5	ASSFGQANQPQH
14	TRBV14	TRBD2	TRBJ2-3	ASSPWTSGGTDTQY
15	TRBV2	.	TRBJ2-7	ASSVASRAPDPYEQY
12	TRBV7-9	.	TRBJ1-4	ASNPGSTNEKLF
9	TRBV5-6	.	TRBJ1-2	ASSLASGYT
12	TRBV28	.	TRBJ1-6	ASKKGEDNSPLH
18	TRBV9	TRBD2	TRBJ2-1	ASSVGTGTSGGAAVNEQF
13	TRBV5-5	TRBD1	TRBJ1-6	ASRGDSIYNSPLH
13	TRBV15	.	TRBJ2-7	ATSRGLDSDYEQY
16	TRBV2	TRBD1	TRBJ1-1	ASEGFLRGTVGDTEAF
12	TRBV10-3	.	TRBJ1-1	AISGRAENTEAF
12	TRBV5-1	TRBD1	TRBJ2-7	ASSFPGQGYEQY
19	TRBV27	TRBD2	TRBJ2-1	ASSPTAFNRASGGRYNEQF
13	TRBV18	.	TRBJ1-2	ASSPGQDRAYGYT
16	TRBV27	TRBD1	TRBJ1-3	ASSRQGNRLSSGNTIY
11	TRBV9	.	TRBJ1-6	ASSAGRGSPLH
13	TRBV7-2	.	TRBJ1-1	ASSSLFPLGEEAF
13	TRBV5-4	.	TRBJ2-6	ASSLPGSGANVLT